The present entry profiles one T cell receptor (beta chain) with its context. Its antigen remains unknown. The record originates from a study of T cell clonotyping in hematopoietic cell transplantation. Findings and limits, study-wide: CD4 and CD8 repertoire contributions could not be separated without sorting. Graft donor and pretransplant recipient Inverse Simpson Index values predicted broader posttransplant TCR diversity. Pathologically expanded recipient clonotypes increased progressively from day 30 to day 180 as diversity fell.

Assay: immunoSEQ multiplex PCR; the TCRdb copy retains only in-frame clones and omits some. The sample carries approximately 12,000 clones, 80% to 90% recorded once. Recipient blood drawn about 28 days pretransplant and days 30, 100, 180 after. This material consisted of PBMCs, taken 100 days after allogeneic stem cell transplant. The sequence was obtained from a female patient between 55 and 75 years old who had an allogeneic stem cell transplant from an unrelated donor, so the T cells may come from the graft donor. Some clones in this sample may be carry-over from other donors' samples.

The CDR3 is CATHPGQHYSSTGNTEAFF. The CDR3, as DNA: TGTGCCACCCACCCGGGACAGCACTATTCATCAACAGGCAACACTGAAGCTTTCTTT. The chain employs TRBV10-3 and TRBJ1-1; 7 bases match TRBD1. Germline V CDR1 and CDR2: ENHRY, SYGVKD. CDR3 length: 19 residues. Germline trimming cut 10 bases from V and 2 bases from J; bases unmatched to any gene: 25.